The clone carrying this T cell receptor beta chain was detected a few times. The CDR3 runs to 15 residues. Germline lookup yields CDR1 SGHTA and CDR2 FQGNSA. Trimming cost V 5 bases and J 4 bases; bases outside gene matches: 8. TCRdb redid the calling of the 5' RACE reads with MiXCR, one entry per CDR3 protein. The repertoire holds around 150,000 distinct CDR3 sequences, with approximately 10% as singletons. The sample comes from a study of T-cell memory formation after mild COVID-19. The chain is built from TRBV7-2 and TRBJ2-3; TRBD2 matches at 8 bases. The clonotype originates from a man in his late teens or twenties who had mild COVID-19 (a few samples of this study predate the infection). Cell type and time point are not known. The specimen was PBMCs or a T cell subset sorted from them (not recorded which). DNA of the CDR3: TGTGCCAGCAGCGTACTCTACGGGGGGGCAGATACGCAGTATTTT. Its translation is CASSVLYGGADTQYF.